This record looks at one T cell receptor (beta chain) sequence and its context. The authors' processing: Reference gene primer amplification in the assay estimated nucleated cell counts. Assay used: immunoSEQ multiplex PCR; TCRdb lists only in-frame clones, some missing. The V and J calls and clone size come from that table; D and trimming were worked out from the DNA. Seen here are more than 70,000 clones, 75% to 85% observed once, and the top ten hold 10%. The CDR3 is 15 residues long. V was clipped by 0 bases and J by 3 bases; unmatched bases: 2. Germline values: CDR1 SGDLS, CDR2 YYNGEE. The source of the sample is a study of blood T cell repertoires in COVID-19.

The clonotype was recovered from a woman aged 70-85 years with acute or convalescent COVID-19. V gene TRBV9 combines with J gene TRBJ1-4; 7 nucleotides align to TRBD1. Sequencing used peripheral blood. CDR3 sequence: CASSVGGTANEKLFF. CDR3 coding DNA: TGTGCCAGCAGCGTAGGGGGGACAGCTAATGAAAAACTGTTTTTT.